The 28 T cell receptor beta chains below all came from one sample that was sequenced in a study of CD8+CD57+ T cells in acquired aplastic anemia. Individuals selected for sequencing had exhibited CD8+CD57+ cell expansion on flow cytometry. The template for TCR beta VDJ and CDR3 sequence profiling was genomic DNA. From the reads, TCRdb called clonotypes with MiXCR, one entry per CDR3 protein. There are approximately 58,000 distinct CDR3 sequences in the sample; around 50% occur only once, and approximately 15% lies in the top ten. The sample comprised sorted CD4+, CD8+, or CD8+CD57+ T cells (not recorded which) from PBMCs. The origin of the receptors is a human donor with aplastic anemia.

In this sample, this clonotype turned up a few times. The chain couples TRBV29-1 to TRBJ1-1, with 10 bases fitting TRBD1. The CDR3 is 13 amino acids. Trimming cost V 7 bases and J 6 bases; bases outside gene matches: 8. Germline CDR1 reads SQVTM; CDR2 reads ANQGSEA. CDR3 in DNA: TGCAGCGGGGGGACAGGGGAAGGGTCTGAAGCTTTCTTT. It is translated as CSGGTGEGSEAFF.

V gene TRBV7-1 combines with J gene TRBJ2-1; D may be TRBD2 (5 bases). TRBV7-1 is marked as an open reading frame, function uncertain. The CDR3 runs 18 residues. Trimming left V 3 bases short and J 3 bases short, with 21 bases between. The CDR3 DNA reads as TGTGCCAGCAGCTCCCGGGTGGCGGGCGACTATATCTACAATGAGCAGTTCTTC. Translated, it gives CASSSRVAGDYIYNEQFF.

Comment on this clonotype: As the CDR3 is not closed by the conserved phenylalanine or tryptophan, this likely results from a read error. CDR3 sequence (DNA): TGCAGTGCTGGTCGTCGAGGTCAGCCCCAGCATCTT. As protein: CSAGRRGQPQHL. The V gene is TRBV20-1, the J gene TRBJ1-5, with no clear D. This CDR3 comprises 12 residues. Trimming took 5 bases from V and 6 from J, leaving 11 bases between them. Germline CDR1 and CDR2: DFQATT and SNEGSKA (reference sequence).

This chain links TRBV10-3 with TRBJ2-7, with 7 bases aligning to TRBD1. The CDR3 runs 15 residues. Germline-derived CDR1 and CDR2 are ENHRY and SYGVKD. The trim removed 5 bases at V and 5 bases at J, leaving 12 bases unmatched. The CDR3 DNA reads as TGTGCCATCAGTAATGACAGGGCGGCTTCCCACGAGCAGTACTTC. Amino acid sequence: CAISNDRAASHEQYF.

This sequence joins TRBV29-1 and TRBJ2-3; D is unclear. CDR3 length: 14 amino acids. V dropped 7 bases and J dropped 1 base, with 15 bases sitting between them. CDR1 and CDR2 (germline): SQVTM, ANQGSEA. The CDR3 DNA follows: TGCAGCGCGCTCCCGGGCGGACGCACAGATACGCAGTATTTT. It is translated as CSALPGGRTDTQYF.

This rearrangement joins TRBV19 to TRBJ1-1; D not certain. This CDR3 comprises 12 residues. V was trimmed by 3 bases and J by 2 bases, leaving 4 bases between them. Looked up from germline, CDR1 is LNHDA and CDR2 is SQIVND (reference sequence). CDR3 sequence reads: CASSIRNTEAFF. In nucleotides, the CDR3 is TGTGCCAGTAGTATTAGAAACACTGAAGCTTTCTTT.

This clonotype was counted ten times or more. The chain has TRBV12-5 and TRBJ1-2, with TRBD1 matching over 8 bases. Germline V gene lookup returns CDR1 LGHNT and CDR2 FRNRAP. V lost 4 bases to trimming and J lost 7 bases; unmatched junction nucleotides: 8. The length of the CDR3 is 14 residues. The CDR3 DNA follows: TGTGCTAGTGGTTCCCCCCCAGGGGGCTTTGGCTACACCTTC. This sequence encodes CASGSPPGGFGYTF.

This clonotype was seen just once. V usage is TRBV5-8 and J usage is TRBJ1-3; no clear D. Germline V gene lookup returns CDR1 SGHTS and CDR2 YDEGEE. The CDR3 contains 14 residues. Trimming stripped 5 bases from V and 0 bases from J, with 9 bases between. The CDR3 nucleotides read TGTGCCAGCAGGCCACGGAGCTCTGGAAACACCATATATTTT. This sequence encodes CASRPRSSGNTIYF.

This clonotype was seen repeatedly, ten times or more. CDR3 loop: CASSVGRTGNTDTQYF. The CDR3 DNA is TGTGCCAGCAGCGTAGGTCGGACAGGAAACACAGATACGCAGTATTTT. The J gene is TRBJ2-3, the V gene TRBV9; TRBD1 matches 7 bases. This CDR3 region has 16 residues. The trim removed 0 bases at V and 2 bases at J, leaving 6 bases unmatched. Germline values: CDR1 SGDLS, CDR2 YYNGEE.

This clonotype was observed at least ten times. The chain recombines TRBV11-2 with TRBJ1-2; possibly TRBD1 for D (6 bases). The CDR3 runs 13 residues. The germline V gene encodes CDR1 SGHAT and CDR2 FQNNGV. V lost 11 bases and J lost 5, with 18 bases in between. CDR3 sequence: CASGEGDRYGYTF. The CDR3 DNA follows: TGTGCCTCAGGGGAAGGGGATCGATATGGCTACACCTTC.

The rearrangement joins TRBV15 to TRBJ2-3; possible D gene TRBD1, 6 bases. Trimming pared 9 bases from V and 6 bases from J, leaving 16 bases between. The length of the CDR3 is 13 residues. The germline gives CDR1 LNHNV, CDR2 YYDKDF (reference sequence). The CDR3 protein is CATPTVRGDTQYF. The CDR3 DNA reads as TGTGCCACGCCGACAGTGAGGGGGGATACGCAGTATTTT.

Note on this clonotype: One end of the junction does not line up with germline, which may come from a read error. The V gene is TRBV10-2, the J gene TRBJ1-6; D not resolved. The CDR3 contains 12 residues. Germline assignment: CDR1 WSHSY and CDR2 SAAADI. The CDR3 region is CASSSGNSPLHF. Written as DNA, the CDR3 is TGTGCCAGCAGTTCCGGAAATTCACCCCTCCACTTT.

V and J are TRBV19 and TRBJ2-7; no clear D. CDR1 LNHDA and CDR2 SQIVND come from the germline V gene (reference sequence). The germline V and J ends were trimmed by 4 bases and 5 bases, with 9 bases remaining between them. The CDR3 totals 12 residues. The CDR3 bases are TGTGCCAGTAGTAGCCAGGCCAACGAGCAGTACGTC. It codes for CASSSQANEQYV.

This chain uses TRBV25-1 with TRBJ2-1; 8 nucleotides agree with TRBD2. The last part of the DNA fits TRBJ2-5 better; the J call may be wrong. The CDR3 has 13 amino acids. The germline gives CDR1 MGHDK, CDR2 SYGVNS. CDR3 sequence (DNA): TGTGCCAGCAGTGTAGCGGGGCAAGAGACCCAGTACTTC. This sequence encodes CASSVAGQETQYF.

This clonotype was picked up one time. The CDR3, as DNA: TGTGCCAGTAGTCGACAAAATCAGCCCCAGCATTTT. This gives the protein CASSRQNQPQHF. The rearrangement links TRBV19 to TRBJ1-5, with D unresolved. Germline V gene sequence: CDR1 LNHDA, CDR2 SQIVND (reference sequence). The CDR3 is 12 residues long. Trimming pared 5 bases from V and 4 bases from J, leaving 6 bases between.

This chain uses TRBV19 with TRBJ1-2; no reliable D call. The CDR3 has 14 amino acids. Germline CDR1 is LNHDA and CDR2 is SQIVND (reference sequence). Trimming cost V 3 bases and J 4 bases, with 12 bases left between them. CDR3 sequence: CASSIKGSGYGYTF. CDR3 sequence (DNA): TGTGCCAGTAGTATTAAAGGGTCAGGCTATGGCTACACCTTC.

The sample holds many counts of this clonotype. DNA for the CDR3: TGTGCCAGCAGCCCGGGTCCGGCGGGCTACGAGCAGTACTTC. Amino acids: CASSPGPAGYEQYF. The rearrangement joins TRBV11-1 to TRBJ2-7; D is possibly TRBD2 (5 bases). The CDR3 extends over 14 amino acids. Germline-derived CDR1 and CDR2 are SGHAT and FQDESV (reference sequence). The V end was cut by 5 bases, the J end by 3 bases, with 14 bases between.

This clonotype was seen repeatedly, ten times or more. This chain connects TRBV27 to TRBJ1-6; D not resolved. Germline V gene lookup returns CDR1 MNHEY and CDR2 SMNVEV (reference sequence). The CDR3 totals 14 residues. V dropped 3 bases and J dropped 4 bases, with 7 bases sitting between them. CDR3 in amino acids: CASSFKGYNSPLHF. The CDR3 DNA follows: TGTGCCAGCAGTTTCAAGGGTTATAATTCACCCCTCCACTTT.

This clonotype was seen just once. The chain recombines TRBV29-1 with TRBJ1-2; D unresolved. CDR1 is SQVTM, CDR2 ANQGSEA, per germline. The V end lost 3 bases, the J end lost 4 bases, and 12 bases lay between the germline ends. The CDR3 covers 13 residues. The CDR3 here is CSVETYGPYGYTF. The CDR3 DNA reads TGCAGCGTTGAGACCTATGGCCCCTATGGCTACACCTTC.

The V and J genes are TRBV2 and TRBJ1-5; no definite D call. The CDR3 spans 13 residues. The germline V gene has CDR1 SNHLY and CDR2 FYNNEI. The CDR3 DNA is TGTGCAGTAAGAGGTGGACTGAATGGGCCCCAGCATTTT. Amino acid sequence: CAVRGGLNGPQHF.

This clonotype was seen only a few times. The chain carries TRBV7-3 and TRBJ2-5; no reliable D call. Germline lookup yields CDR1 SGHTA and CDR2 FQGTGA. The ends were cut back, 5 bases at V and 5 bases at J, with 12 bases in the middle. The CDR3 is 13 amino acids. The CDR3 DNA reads TGTGCCAGCAGCGACGGGTTGGGGGAGACCCAGTACTTC. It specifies CASSDGLGETQYF.

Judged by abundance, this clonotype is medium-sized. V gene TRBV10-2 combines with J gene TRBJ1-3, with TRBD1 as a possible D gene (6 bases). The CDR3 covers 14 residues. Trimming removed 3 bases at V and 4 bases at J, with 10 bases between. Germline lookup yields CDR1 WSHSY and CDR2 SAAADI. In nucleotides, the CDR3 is TGCGCCAGCAGTGAAGATGGGGGCGGAAACACCATATATTTT. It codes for CASSEDGGGNTIYF.

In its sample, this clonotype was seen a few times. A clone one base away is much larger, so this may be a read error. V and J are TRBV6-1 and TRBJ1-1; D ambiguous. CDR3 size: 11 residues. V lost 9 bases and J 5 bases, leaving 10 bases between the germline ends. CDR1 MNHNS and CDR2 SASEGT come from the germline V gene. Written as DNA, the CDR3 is TGTGCCAGTCTACGGGGAACTGAAGCTTTCTTT. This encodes CASLRGTEAFF.

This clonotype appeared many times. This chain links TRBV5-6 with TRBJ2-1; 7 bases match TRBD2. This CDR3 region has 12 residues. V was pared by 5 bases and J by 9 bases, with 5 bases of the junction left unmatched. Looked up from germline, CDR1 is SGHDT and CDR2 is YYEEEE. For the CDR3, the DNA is TGTGCCAGCAGTCGTGGCGGGGGTGAGCAGTTCTTC. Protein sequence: CASSRGGGEQFF.

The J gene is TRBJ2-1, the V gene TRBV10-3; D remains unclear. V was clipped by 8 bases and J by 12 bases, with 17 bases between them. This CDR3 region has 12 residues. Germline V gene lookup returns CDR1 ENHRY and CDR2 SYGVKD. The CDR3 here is CAIAPDTMGQFF. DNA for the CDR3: TGTGCCATCGCCCCGGATACAATGGGGCAGTTCTTC.

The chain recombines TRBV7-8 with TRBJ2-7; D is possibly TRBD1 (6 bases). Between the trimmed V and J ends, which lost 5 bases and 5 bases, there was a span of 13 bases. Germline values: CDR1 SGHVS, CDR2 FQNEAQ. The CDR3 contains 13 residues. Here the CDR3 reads CASSIQGLNEQYF. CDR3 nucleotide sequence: TGTGCCAGCAGCATACAGGGTCTAAACGAGCAGTACTTC.

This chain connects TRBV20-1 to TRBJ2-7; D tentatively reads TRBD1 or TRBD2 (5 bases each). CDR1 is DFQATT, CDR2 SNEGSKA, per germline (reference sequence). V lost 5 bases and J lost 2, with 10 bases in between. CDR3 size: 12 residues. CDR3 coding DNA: TGCAGTGCTCCAGGGCGGGCCTACGAGCAGTACTTC. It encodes CSAPGRAYEQYF.

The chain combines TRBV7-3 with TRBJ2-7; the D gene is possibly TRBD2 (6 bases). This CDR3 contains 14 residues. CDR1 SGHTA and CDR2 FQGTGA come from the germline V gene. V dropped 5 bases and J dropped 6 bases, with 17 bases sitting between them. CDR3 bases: TGTGCCAGCAGCCTAAGGCCAACTAGCTCCGAGCAGTACTTC. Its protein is CASSLRPTSSEQYF.